Below, 29 T cell receptor beta chains from the same sample are listed, as sequenced in a study of shared clonotypes between healthy human individuals. Only in-frame clones appear in the TCRdb table, and some are missing; sequencing was by immunoSEQ multiplex PCR. There are 1 million to 1.3 million clones in the sample; approximately 80% occur only once, and roughly 0.65% lies in the top ten. The sequencing sample was made of memory CD4+ T cells from PBMCs. Regarding subset: CD45RA-negative fraction. These receptor sequences come from a young man in good health. Some clones in this sample may be carry-over from other donors' samples.

The J gene is TRBJ2-7, the V gene TRBV28; TRBD1 matches at 7 bases. The ends lost 5 bases at V and 3 bases at J; junction bases unmatched: 7. Germline assignment: CDR1 MDHEN and CDR2 SYDVKM. CDR3 length: 14 residues. The CDR3 DNA sequence: TGTGCCAGCAGTCCCGGGACAGCTAACTACGAGCAGTACTTC. It encodes CASSPGTANYEQYF.

V usage is TRBV19 and J usage is TRBJ1-1; 9 nucleotides line up with TRBD1. Germline CDR1 and CDR2: LNHDA and SQIVND (reference sequence). J was trimmed by 1 base and V by 5 bases; bases with no gene match: 2. This CDR3 spans 14 amino acids. The CDR3, as DNA: TGTGCCAGTAGTTGGGACAGGGCGAACACTGAAGCTTTCTTT. Translated: CASSWDRANTEAFF.

V gene TRBV4-3 combines with J gene TRBJ1-2; D ambiguous. CDR1 LGHNA and CDR2 YSLEER come from the germline V gene. V was trimmed by 0 bases and J by 7 bases, leaving 15 bases between them. This CDR3 has 15 residues. CDR3 sequence reads: CASSQDRQRSGGYTF. The CDR3 region has the DNA TGCGCCAGCAGCCAAGACCGCCAGAGGTCTGGTGGCTACACCTTC.

In the case of this clone: This specimen includes other DNA sequences encoding the same CDR3. V is TRBV5-6 and J is TRBJ1-1; D gene uncertain. This CDR3 spans 13 amino acids. The germline V gene encodes CDR1 SGHDT and CDR2 YYEEEE. V lost 0 bases and J lost 2, with 5 bases in between. In DNA form, the CDR3 reads TGTGCCAGCAGCTTGGGTCCAAACACTGAAGCTTTCTTT. It yields the protein CASSLGPNTEAFF.

The V and J genes are TRBV5-1 and TRBJ2-5, with D perhaps matching TRBD2 (5 bases). The CDR3 is 18 residues long. Germline lookup yields CDR1 SGHRS and CDR2 YFSETQ. Trimming cost V 3 bases and J 2 bases, with 23 bases left between them. The CDR3, as DNA: TGCGCCAGCAGCTCCATACTAGACCCGATACGTTTTCAAGAGACCCAGTACTTC. This encodes CASSSILDPIRFQETQYF.

The CDR3 nucleotides read TGCGCCAGCAGCCAAGATCTCGCGGGGCGAGGCACTGAAGCTTTCTTT. This translates into CASSQDLAGRGTEAFF. The chain links TRBV4-3 to TRBJ1-1; D might be TRBD1 (5 bases). The V end was cut by 0 bases, the J end by 4 bases, with 15 bases between. The CDR3 sequence is 16 residues long. CDR1 LGHNA and CDR2 YSLEER come from the germline V gene.

The genes are TRBV18 and TRBJ1-3, with D unclear. V shed 4 bases and J shed 2 bases, with 9 bases lying between them. The CDR3 contains 14 residues. Germline CDR1 KGHSH, CDR2 LQKENI. The CDR3 sequence is CASSLGGTGNTIYF. CDR3 DNA sequence: TGTGCCAGCTCACTGGGCGGGACTGGAAACACCATATATTTT. Full variable domain (outside the CDR3, taken from reference TRBV18 and TRBJ1-3): NAGVMQNPRHLVRRRGQEARLRCSPMKGHSHVYWYRQLPEEGLKFMVYLQKENIIDESGMPKERFSAEFPKEGPSILRIQQVVRGDSAAYFCASSLGGTGNTIYFGEGSWLTVV.

The chain joins TRBV10-3 to TRBJ2-1, with TRBD2 matching over 8 bases. The J segment lost 12 bases and the V segment lost 3 bases, leaving 4 bases of the junction unmatched. This CDR3 is 12 amino acids long. Germline V gene lookup returns CDR1 ENHRY and CDR2 SYGVKD. The CDR3 reads CAISDSGGWQFF. The CDR3 DNA reads as TGTGCCATCAGTGATTCGGGAGGGTGGCAGTTCTTC.

This clone appeared many times. This sequence joins TRBV28 and TRBJ2-7; the match to TRBD1 covers 11 bases. Germline CDR1 and CDR2: MDHEN and SYDVKM. This CDR3 is 14 amino acids long. V lost 5 bases and J lost 6; bases outside the gene matches: 6. The CDR3 nucleotides read TGTGCCAGCAGTCCACGGACAGGGGGCCGCGAGCAGTACTTC. Encoded protein: CASSPRTGGREQYF.

The chain links TRBV7-8 to TRBJ1-3; no definite D call. CDR1 SGHVS and CDR2 FQNEAQ come from the germline V gene. This CDR3 spans 15 amino acids. V was pared by 1 base and J by 0 bases, with 7 bases between. CDR3 DNA: TGTGCCAGCAGCTTAGGTACCGTCTCTGGAAACACCATATATTTT. It encodes CASSLGTVSGNTIYF.

The chain couples TRBV6-5 to TRBJ1-2; D is possibly TRBD1 (5 bases). The CDR3 extends over 16 amino acids. V was trimmed by 4 bases and J by 2 bases, leaving 17 bases between them. CDR1 MNHEY and CDR2 SVGAGI come from the germline V gene. CDR3 DNA: TGTGCCAGCAGTTCCAAGCCGACATCAGGGAACTATGGCTACACCTTC. It yields the protein CASSSKPTSGNYGYTF.

The CDR3 region has the DNA TGTGCCAGCTCACCCTCGGGACAAACCCACTCTGGAAACACCATATATTTT. It translates to CASSPSGQTHSGNTIYF. V gene TRBV18 combines with J gene TRBJ1-3, with D perhaps matching TRBD1 (6 bases). Trimming took 3 bases from V and 0 from J, leaving 15 bases between them. The CDR3 length is 17 residues. Germline CDR1 is KGHSH and CDR2 is LQKENI.

The count of this clone is one. The CDR3: CASSQVTGAGAEAFF. CDR3 nucleotide sequence: TGTGCCAGCAGCCAAGTTACAGGGGCTGGCGCTGAAGCTTTCTTT. The chain links TRBV4-2 to TRBJ1-1; 7 bases agree with TRBD1. Germline trimming cut 1 base from V and 6 bases from J; bases unmatched to any gene: 8. This CDR3 contains 15 residues. The germline V gene encodes CDR1 LGHNA and CDR2 YNFKEQ.

The V gene is TRBV14, the J gene TRBJ1-2, with 10 bases identical to TRBD1. Looked up from germline, CDR1 is SGHDN and CDR2 is FVKESK. The V gene end was trimmed by 5 bases and the J gene end by 4 bases; junction bases not matched to a gene: 4. The CDR3 has 14 amino acids. The CDR3 DNA reads TGTGCCAGCAGCGGGACAGGGGAGGTCTATGGCTACACCTTC. This gives the protein CASSGTGEVYGYTF.

As regards this clone: Other DNA sequences of this sample code for an identical CDR3. The V and J genes are TRBV7-8 and TRBJ2-3, with no clear D. V lost 5 bases and J lost 0, with 9 bases in between. Looked up from germline, CDR1 is SGHVS and CDR2 is FQNEAQ. This CDR3 is 14 amino acids long. For the CDR3, the DNA is TGTGCCAGCAGCCTCGGCCCTAGCACAGATACGCAGTATTTT. Its translation is CASSLGPSTDTQYF.

The chain links TRBV7-3 to TRBJ2-2; 7 nucleotides match TRBD2. Germline lookup yields CDR1 SGHTA and CDR2 FQGTGA. The CDR3 spans 14 residues. Trimming cost V 5 bases and J 6 bases; bases outside gene matches: 6. For the CDR3, the DNA is TGTGCCAGCAGCCCGAGGACTAGTTCCGGGGAGCTGTTTTTT. Its translation: CASSPRTSSGELFF.

The chain uses TRBV9 and TRBJ2-3, with a possible D match to TRBD1 (6 bases). Germline V gene lookup returns CDR1 SGDLS and CDR2 YYNGEE. This CDR3 spans 16 amino acids. V was trimmed by 0 bases and J by 1 base, leaving 12 bases between them. Here the CDR3 DNA reads TGTGCCAGCAGCGTAGGGCAGGGGTCAGGCACAGATACGCAGTATTTT. This sequence encodes CASSVGQGSGTDTQYF.

The chain links TRBV28 to TRBJ2-7, with D perhaps TRBD1 (6 bases). The CDR3 sequence is 13 residues long. From germline, CDR1 is MDHEN and CDR2 SYDVKM. V was cut by 5 bases and J by 8 bases, with 16 bases left in between. CDR3 residues: CASSPIPQGKQYF. For the CDR3, the DNA is TGTGCCAGCAGTCCAATACCACAGGGAAAGCAGTACTTC.

V gene TRBV7-9 combines with J gene TRBJ2-7, with D unclear. The V gene's germline CDR1 is SEHNR and CDR2 FQNEAQ (reference sequence). V lost 4 bases and J 2 bases, leaving 12 bases between the germline ends. The CDR3 length is 14 residues. In DNA form, the CDR3 reads TGTGCCAGCAGCTCCCAGGATGGGCCCTACGAGCAGTACTTC. Translated: CASSSQDGPYEQYF.

The rearrangement uses TRBV2 and TRBJ1-2, with TRBD1 identical over 10 bases. Trimming cost V 10 bases and J 7 bases; bases outside gene matches: 6. Looked up from germline, CDR1 is SNHLY and CDR2 is FYNNEI. CDR3 length: 12 residues. CDR3 in amino acids: CATGRDRGGYTF. In DNA, the CDR3 is TGTGCCACCGGGAGGGACAGGGGTGGCTACACCTTC.

The V gene is TRBV19, the J gene TRBJ2-2; D perhaps matches TRBD2 (5 bases). The CDR3 runs to 16 residues. Between the trimmed V and J ends, which lost 1 base and 4 bases, there was a span of 13 bases. The V gene's germline CDR1 is LNHDA and CDR2 SQIVND (reference sequence). The CDR3 loop reads CASSIGTVRVTGELFF. CDR3 nucleotides: TGTGCCAGTAGTATAGGTACAGTGAGGGTCACCGGGGAGCTGTTTTTT.

This clone was found once. The chain joins TRBV4-3 to TRBJ1-2, with 7 bases fitting TRBD1. Trimming removed 0 bases from V and 4 bases from J; junction bases left unmatched: 5. Germline assignment: CDR1 LGHNA and CDR2 YSLEER. The CDR3 has 15 residues. As DNA, the CDR3 is TGCGCCAGCAGCCAAGATCAACAGGGGTCCTATGGCTACACCTTC. It encodes CASSQDQQGSYGYTF.

This clone has a handful of counts. The rearrangement uses TRBV11-1 and TRBJ1-5; the D is unclear. Germline-derived CDR1 and CDR2 are SGHAT and FQDESV (reference sequence). The CDR3 spans 13 residues. Deletions cut 3 bases from V and 7 bases from J, with 10 bases between. The CDR3 sequence is CASSLSSSQPQHF. For the CDR3, the DNA is TGTGCCAGCAGCTTGAGCAGTTCCCAGCCCCAGCATTTT.

The V call is TRBV13, the J call TRBJ2-7; TRBD2 might be the D (6 bases). Trimming pared 0 bases from V and 3 bases from J, leaving 12 bases between. This CDR3 spans 15 amino acids. Germline CDR1 PRHDT, CDR2 FYEKMQ (reference sequence). The CDR3 DNA sequence: TGTGCCAGCAGCTTAGGGGGCGGGATGAGCTACGAGCAGTACTTC. It translates to CASSLGGGMSYEQYF.

This clone was seen once. The V call is TRBV4-2, the J call TRBJ2-3; 7 bases agree with TRBD2. The CDR3 extends over 15 amino acids. CDR1 LGHNA and CDR2 YNFKEQ come from the germline V gene. The ends lost 0 bases at V and 6 bases at J; junction bases unmatched: 6. The CDR3 nucleotides are TGTGCCAGCAGCCAAGATAGCGGGTCTCGGGATACGCAGTATTTT. Protein product: CASSQDSGSRDTQYF.

This chain links TRBV12-5 with TRBJ1-2; D is ambiguous. This CDR3 contains 12 residues. Trimming shortened V by 3 bases and J by 7 bases, and 9 bases separated the two germline ends. Germline-derived CDR1 and CDR2 are LGHNT and FRNRAP. Written as DNA, the CDR3 is TGTGCTAGTGGTTTAAGAGGAGGTGGCTACACCTTC. This codes for CASGLRGGGYTF.

The chain employs TRBV4-2 and TRBJ2-1; 9 nucleotides agree with TRBD2. The CDR3 loop spans 15 amino acids. Germline trimming cut 1 base from V and 8 bases from J; bases unmatched to any gene: 6. Germline V lookup: CDR1 LGHNA, CDR2 YNFKEQ. In DNA, the CDR3 is TGTGCCAGCAGCCAAGGGGTTAGCGGGAGTGATGAGCAGTTCTTC. Translation: CASSQGVSGSDEQFF.

The chain joins TRBV14 to TRBJ1-2; D is ambiguous. From germline, CDR1 is SGHDN and CDR2 FVKESK. V dropped 4 bases and J dropped 2 bases, with 11 bases sitting between them. The CDR3 runs 14 residues. CDR3 DNA: TGTGCCAGCAGCCCCATATGGGGAAACTATGGCTACACCTTC. Amino acids: CASSPIWGNYGYTF. The variable domain in full, completed from reference TRBV14 and TRBJ1-2, reads EAGVTQFPSHSVIEKGQTVTLRCDPISGHDNLYWYRRVMGKEIKFLLHFVKESKQDESGMPNNRFLAERTGGTYSTLKVQPAELEDSGVYFCASSPIWGNYGYTFGSGTRLTVV.

The rearrangement joins TRBV5-1 to TRBJ2-2; no clear D gene. The CDR3 is made up of 15 amino acids. Trimming pared 4 bases from V and 4 bases from J, leaving 14 bases between. The germline V gene has CDR1 SGHRS and CDR2 YFSETQ. Here the CDR3 reads CASSPIAGGTGELFF. CDR3 nucleotides: TGCGCCAGCAGCCCCATTGCAGGCGGCACCGGGGAGCTGTTTTTT.